This T cell receptor beta chain was captured in a study of T cells after yellow fever vaccination. This clonotype appeared a few times. Its antigen is still unknown. Template-switching 5'RACE yielded the TCR cDNA; a universal primer site and UMIs were added in the process. Using its own MiXCR run on the 5' RACE reads, TCRdb lists one record per CDR3 protein. Here the sample spans 50,000 to 75,000 distinct CDR3 sequences, around 7% being singletons. Points from the study as a whole: Any FACS-sorted repertoire could hold abundant clonotypes that contaminate it from the bulk population. Across the CD4 and CD8 compartments, a small share of clonotypes was present in both.

Per the germline V gene, CDR1 is MGHRA and CDR2 is YSYEKL. V was pared by 1 base and J by 3 bases, with 13 bases between. This CDR3 has 16 amino acids. This specimen was CD8+ T cells sorted from PBMCs, taken on the day of the first yellow fever vaccination. This chain links TRBV4-1 with TRBJ1-3, with unresolved D. This receptor was taken from a man younger than 30 who received the YFV17D yellow fever vaccine. CDR3 sequence: CASSQVLVVNGNTIYF. CDR3 bases: TGCGCCAGCAGCCAAGTATTGGTTGTAAATGGAAACACCATATATTTT.